The clone carrying this TCR beta chain has just a few counts. No antigen is known for it. Using its own MiXCR run on the RT-PCR reads, TCRdb lists one record per CDR3 protein. The data hold roughly 630,000 distinct CDR3 sequences, with 11% to 15% observed a single time. This sample was included in a study of response to subunit inactivated influenza vaccine. Study conclusions and caveats: Few additional T cells are recruited per seasonal influenza vaccination, authors suggested.

V was clipped by 2 bases and J by 8 bases, with 13 bases between them. The length of the CDR3 is 14 residues. CDR1 and CDR2 (germline): SGHTA, FQGNSA. The sample was PBMCs from blood, taken roughly 2 weeks before vaccination. The TCR sequence derives from a man aged 50 to 60 who received an inactivated influenza vaccine. The V and J genes are TRBV7-2 and TRBJ2-1; perhaps TRBD1 as D (6 bases). This CDR3 is CASSLLTGWDEQFF. CDR3 DNA sequence: TGTGCCAGCAGCTTATTAACAGGGTGGGATGAGCAGTTCTTC.